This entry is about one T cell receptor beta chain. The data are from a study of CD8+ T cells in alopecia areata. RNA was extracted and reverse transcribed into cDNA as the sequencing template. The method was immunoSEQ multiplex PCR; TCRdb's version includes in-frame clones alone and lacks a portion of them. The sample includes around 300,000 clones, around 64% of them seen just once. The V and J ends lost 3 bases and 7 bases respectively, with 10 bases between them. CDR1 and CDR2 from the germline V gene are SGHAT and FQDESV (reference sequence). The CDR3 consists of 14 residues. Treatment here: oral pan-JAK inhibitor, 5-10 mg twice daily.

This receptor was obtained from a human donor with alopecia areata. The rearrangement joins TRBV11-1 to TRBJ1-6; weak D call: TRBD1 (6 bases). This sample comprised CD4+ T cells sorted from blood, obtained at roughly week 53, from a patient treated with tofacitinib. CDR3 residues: CASSFGTPNSPLHF. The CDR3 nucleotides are TGTGCCAGCAGCTTCGGGACACCCAATTCACCCCTCCACTTT.